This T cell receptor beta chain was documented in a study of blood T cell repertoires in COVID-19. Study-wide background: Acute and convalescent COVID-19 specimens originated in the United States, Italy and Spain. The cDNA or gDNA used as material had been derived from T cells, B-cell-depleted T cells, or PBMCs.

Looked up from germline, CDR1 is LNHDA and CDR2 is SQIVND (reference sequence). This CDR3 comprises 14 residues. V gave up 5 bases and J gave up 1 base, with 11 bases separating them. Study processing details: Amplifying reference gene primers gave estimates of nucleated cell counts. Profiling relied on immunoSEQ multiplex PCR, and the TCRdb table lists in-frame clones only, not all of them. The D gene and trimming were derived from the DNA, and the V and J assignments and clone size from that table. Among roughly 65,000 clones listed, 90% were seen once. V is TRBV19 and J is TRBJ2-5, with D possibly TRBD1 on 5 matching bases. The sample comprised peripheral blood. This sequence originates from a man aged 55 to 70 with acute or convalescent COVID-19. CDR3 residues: CASSPQGPQETQYF. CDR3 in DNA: TGTGCCAGTAGTCCCCAGGGTCCCCAAGAGACCCAGTACTTC.